Listed here are 30 T cell receptor beta chains from one sample, sequenced in a study of identical twins (dated by TCRdb to the mid-2010s). Libraries were made using 5' RACE. The data were produced on an Illumina HiSeq 2000. TCRdb reprocessed the public reads (quality trimming at Q25 with fastp, clone calling with MiXCR) and kept in-frame beta chains. All rows with the same CDR3 protein become a single entry with the most common DNA and genes. The sample profile shows hundreds of thousands of distinct CDR3 sequences; around 6% of them were found once. Roughly 2% of the sample is held by the ten biggest clonotypes. The sequenced sample was naive T cells sorted from blood. The cell subset or site label, as the study defines it: cells isolated with a human naive T-cell isolation kit. Source of these receptors: a man between 18 and 35 years old in good health.

This clonotype was seen ten or more times. The CDR3 bases are TGCAGTGCTAAGGGGTTTATGAACACTGAAGCTTTCTTT. Amino acids: CSAKGFMNTEAFF. The J gene is TRBJ1-1, the V gene TRBV20-1; D may be TRBD1 (5 bases). This CDR3 has 13 amino acids. Looked up from germline, CDR1 is DFQATT and CDR2 is SNEGSKA (reference sequence). V gave up 4 bases and J gave up 0 bases, with 9 bases separating them.

V usage is TRBV5-1 and J usage is TRBJ2-1; 8 bases agree with TRBD2. Germline trimming cut 1 base from V and 6 bases from J; bases unmatched to any gene: 9. Germline lookup yields CDR1 SGHRS and CDR2 YFSETQ. The CDR3 totals 16 residues. As DNA, the CDR3 is TGCGCCAGCAGCTTGACCACCGGGACTAGTAGCAATGAGCAGTTCTTC. Translated, it gives CASSLTTGTSSNEQFF.

This clonotype was seen repeatedly, ten times or more. This chain joins TRBV12-3 or TRBV12-4 and TRBJ1-5; the match to TRBD1 covers 9 bases. The CDR3 totals 17 residues. J lost 4 bases, V lost 3 bases, and 10 bases had no gene match. In nucleotides, the CDR3 is TGTGCCAGCAGTTTCCCCGCGGGACAGGGCTCAAATCAGCCCCAGCATTTT. Encoded protein: CASSFPAGQGSNQPQHF.

In its sample, this clonotype was seen a few times. The chain has TRBV7-6 and TRBJ1-3; TRBD1 agrees at 7 bases. V was pared by 2 bases and J by 1 base, with 11 bases of the junction left unmatched. The germline gives CDR1 SGHVS, CDR2 FNYEAQ. The CDR3 spans 18 residues. The CDR3 bases are TGTGCCAGCAGCTTATTAACAGGGGCCGGTCTTTCTGGAAACACCATATATTTT. This translates into CASSLLTGAGLSGNTIYF.

Worth noting for this clonotype: Just one base apart from a much larger clone, this may be a read error. The chain uses TRBV28 and TRBJ2-3, with a weak D call TRBD2 (6 bases). Germline CDR1 and CDR2: MDHEN and SYDVKM. This CDR3 is 16 amino acids long. The CDR3 DNA reads TGTGCCAGCAGTTTTCCATCTAGCGTAAGCACAGATGCGCAGTATTTT. Encoded protein: CASSFPSSVSTDAQYF. The whole variable domain, filled in from reference TRBV28 and TRBJ2-3, reads DVKVTQSSRYLVKRTGEKVFLECVQDMDHENMFWYRQDPGLGLRLIYFSYDVKMKEKGDIPEGYSVSREKKERFSLILESASTNQTSMYLCASSFPSSVSTDAQYFGPGTRLTVL.

The chain links TRBV15 to TRBJ1-5, with D possibly matching TRBD1 (5 bases). This CDR3 has 16 residues. V gave up 1 base and J gave up 2 bases, with 12 bases separating them. CDR1 and CDR2 from the germline V gene are LNHNV and YYDKDF (reference sequence). CDR3: CATSRGTSRGNQPQHF. The CDR3 DNA is TGTGCCACCAGCAGAGGGACATCGAGGGGCAATCAGCCCCAGCATTTT.

This clonotype was seen more than once but under ten times. V is TRBV29-1 and J is TRBJ2-6; unclear D gene. Per the germline V gene, CDR1 is SQVTM and CDR2 is ANQGSEA. The CDR3 runs 12 residues. With 6 bases removed from V and 0 bases from J, the gap between germline ends came to 3 bases. CDR3: CSVYSGANVLTF. In DNA form, the CDR3 reads TGCAGCGTCTACTCTGGGGCCAACGTCCTGACTTTC.

This clonotype was recorded at least ten times. The chain uses TRBV28 and TRBJ2-7; D is unclear. The CDR3 is 12 amino acids. The germline V gene has CDR1 MDHEN and CDR2 SYDVKM. V was cut by 6 bases and J by 4 bases, with 10 bases left in between. The CDR3 region is CASRKAPYEQYV. The CDR3 bases are TGTGCCAGCAGAAAAGCGCCTTACGAGCAGTACGTC.

This clonotype was detected ten times or more. The chain uses TRBV20-1 and TRBJ2-3; 7 bases fit TRBD2. Germline-derived CDR1 and CDR2 are DFQATT and SNEGSKA (reference sequence). The V gene end was trimmed by 8 bases and the J gene end by 0 bases; junction bases not matched to a gene: 8. This CDR3 is built from 14 residues. CDR3 nucleotides: TGCAGTTCCACCCCGGGACTAAGCACAGATACGCAGTATTTT. This codes for CSSTPGLSTDTQYF.

This clonotype was detected ten times or more. This chain connects TRBV20-1 to TRBJ2-1; 12 nucleotides agree with TRBD1. CDR3 length: 13 amino acids. Germline CDR1 DFQATT, CDR2 SNEGSKA (reference sequence). CDR3 in amino acids: CSGGQGANNEQFF. Written as DNA, the CDR3 is TGCAGCGGGGGACAGGGGGCGAACAATGAGCAGTTCTTC.

The chain has TRBV5-5 and TRBJ2-7; 9 bases align to TRBD1. From germline, CDR1 is SGHKS and CDR2 YYEKEE (reference sequence). This CDR3 contains 16 residues. V lost 0 bases, J lost 1 base, and 5 bases stayed unmatched. CDR3: CASSLEGQGGSYEQYF. The CDR3 DNA is TGTGCCAGCAGCTTGGAGGGACAGGGAGGGTCCTACGAGCAGTACTTC.

There are a few counts of this clonotype. The chain employs TRBV10-3 and TRBJ2-7; D is unclear. The V end lost 2 bases, the J end lost 0 bases, and 8 bases lay between the germline ends. Germline lookup yields CDR1 ENHRY and CDR2 SYGVKD. This CDR3 is built from 14 residues. The CDR3 protein is CAISEPASSYEQYF. The DNA of the CDR3 is TGTGCCATCAGTGAGCCGGCTAGCTCCTACGAGCAGTACTTC.

This clonotype was detected many times. This chain joins TRBV12-3 or TRBV12-4 and TRBJ2-5, with TRBD2 identical over 8 bases. The CDR3 has 15 residues. V trimming: 7 bases; J trimming: 2 bases; junction bases outside the gene matches: 9. The CDR3 protein is CASTQGAGGQETQYF. CDR3 in DNA: TGTGCCAGCACCCAAGGGGCGGGAGGACAAGAGACCCAGTACTTC.

This clonotype has a handful of counts. The V and J genes are TRBV28 and TRBJ2-4; D possibly matches TRBD1 or TRBD2 (6 bases each). V was cut by 0 bases and J by 5 bases, with 14 bases left in between. The CDR3 extends over 16 amino acids. The germline CDR1 and CDR2 sequences are MDHEN and SYDVKM. The CDR3 DNA reads as TGTGCCAGCAGTTTATGGGGGGCCGGGAGACAAAACATTCAGTACTTC. It translates to CASSLWGAGRQNIQYF.

The rearrangement joins TRBV7-2 to TRBJ2-3, with unresolved D. Trimming shortened V by 7 bases and J by 1 base, and 9 bases separated the two germline ends. Germline V gives CDR1 SGHTA, CDR2 FQGNSA. There are 13 residues in the CDR3. The CDR3 DNA follows: TGTGCCAGCAAGGTATTCGGCACAGATACGCAGTATTTT. Encoded protein: CASKVFGTDTQYF.

V and J are TRBV4-2 and TRBJ2-5; D is unresolved. CDR1 LGHNA and CDR2 YNFKEQ come from the germline V gene. This CDR3 contains 14 residues. Deletions cut 0 bases from V and 4 bases from J, with 9 bases between. In DNA form, the CDR3 reads TGTGCCAGCAGCCAAGATGGTCGGAGAGAGACCCAGTACTTC. This gives the protein CASSQDGRRETQYF.

The rearrangement uses TRBV9 and TRBJ2-7; TRBD2 agrees at 8 bases. V dropped 3 bases and J dropped 1; count of bases not matched to a gene: 9. Per germline, CDR1 SGDLS and CDR2 YYNGEE. The CDR3 has 16 residues. CDR3 sequence: CASSAYRLAPSYEQYF. The CDR3 DNA reads TGTGCCAGCAGCGCTTATCGACTAGCGCCTTCCTACGAGCAGTACTTC.

This clonotype was observed a handful of times. This chain connects TRBV7-8 to TRBJ2-1; D is possibly TRBD1 (6 bases). Trimming took off 5 bases at V and 7 bases at J, with 15 bases between the two ends. The CDR3 loop spans 14 amino acids. The germline V gene has CDR1 SGHVS and CDR2 FQNEAQ. The CDR3 coding sequence is TGTGCCAGCAGCCCCGACCTAACAGGGAATGAGCAGTTCTTC. Protein product: CASSPDLTGNEQFF. The complete variable domain, with remaining parts taken from reference TRBV7-8 and TRBJ2-1, reads GAGVSQSPRYKVAKRGQDVALRCDPISGHVSLFWYQQALGQGPEFLTYFQNEAQLDKSGLPSDRFFAERPEGSVSTLKIQRTQQEDSAVYLCASSPDLTGNEQFFGPGTRLTVL.

This clonotype has at least ten counts. J is TRBJ2-1 and V is TRBV6-5; 13 bases fit TRBD2. J was trimmed by 13 bases and V by 4 bases; bases with no gene match: 10. Per the germline V gene, CDR1 is MNHEY and CDR2 is SVGAGI. The CDR3 runs to 15 residues. In DNA, the CDR3 is TGTGCCAGCAGTTTACCCGGGACTAGCGGGACTCGACAGTTCTTC. Amino acids: CASSLPGTSGTRQFF.

Of note for this clonotype: This could be a read error, since a much larger clone is one nucleotide away. The conserved phenylalanine or tryptophan is not found at the CDR3 terminus, so this likely reflects a read error. The chain couples TRBV10-3 to TRBJ1-1; D might be TRBD1 (5 bases). Deletions cut 8 bases from V and 1 base from J, with 8 bases between. There are 12 residues in the CDR3. Per germline, CDR1 ENHRY and CDR2 SYGVKD. Here the CDR3 DNA reads TGTGCCATCGCAGGGCGGAACACTGAAGCTTTCTAT. Its protein is CAIAGRNTEAFY.

This clonotype was seen many times. This rearrangement joins TRBV5-5 to TRBJ1-3; D is possibly TRBD1 (6 bases). Germline loops: CDR1 SGHKS, CDR2 YYEKEE (reference sequence). The CDR3 contains 16 residues. The germline V and J ends were trimmed by 5 bases and 1 base, with 16 bases remaining between them. The CDR3 here is CASSFEDSLSGNTIYF. For the CDR3, the DNA is TGTGCCAGCAGTTTCGAGGACAGCCTATCTGGAAACACCATATATTTT.

This clonotype has only a few counts. CDR3 region: CASRFRDLSNEQFF. The CDR3 nucleotides read TGTGCCAGCAGATTCCGGGACTTAAGCAATGAGCAGTTCTTC. This rearrangement joins TRBV28 to TRBJ2-1; TRBD2 is a possible D gene (6 bases). V was trimmed by 6 bases and J by 6 bases, leaving 15 bases between them. CDR1 and CDR2 from the germline V gene are MDHEN and SYDVKM. This CDR3 comprises 14 residues. Full variable domain (remainder filled in from reference TRBV28 and TRBJ2-1): DVKVTQSSRYLVKRTGEKVFLECVQDMDHENMFWYRQDPGLGLRLIYFSYDVKMKEKGDIPEGYSVSREKKERFSLILESASTNQTSMYLCASRFRDLSNEQFFGPGTRLTVL.

V is TRBV18 and J is TRBJ2-7, with D tentatively TRBD1 (8 bases). Trimming shortened V by 2 bases and J by 6 bases, and 14 bases separated the two germline ends. Germline V CDR1 and CDR2: KGHSH, LQKENI. The CDR3 contains 14 residues. CDR3 loop: CASSPTQGGAEQYF. The CDR3, as DNA: TGTGCCAGCTCACCAACACAGGGGGGGGCCGAGCAGTACTTC. The full variable domain, with the rest looked up from reference TRBV18 and TRBJ2-7, is NAGVMQNPRHLVRRRGQEARLRCSPMKGHSHVYWYRQLPEEGLKFMVYLQKENIIDESGMPKERFSAEFPKEGPSILRIQQVVRGDSAAYFCASSPTQGGAEQYFGPGTRLTVT.

The chain is built from TRBV30 and TRBJ2-2, with D possibly being TRBD1 or TRBD2 (5 bases each). The CDR3 extends over 13 amino acids. The germline CDR1 and CDR2 sequences are GTSNPN and SVGIG (reference sequence). V lost 2 bases and J lost 6, with 10 bases in between. CDR3 protein: CAWSRQGPGELFF. For the CDR3, the DNA is TGTGCCTGGAGTCGGCAGGGACCCGGGGAGCTGTTTTTT.

The sample holds a few counts of this clonotype. The junction shows a germline mismatch at one end, possibly a read error. This sequence joins TRBV14 and TRBJ2-3; D unclear. The V gene's germline CDR1 is SGHDN and CDR2 FVKESK. The CDR3 is made up of 16 amino acids. CDR3 region: CASSEDRAAIADTQYF. CDR3 sequence (DNA): TGTGCCAGCAGCGAAGACCGGGCCGCCATCGCAGATACGCAGTATTTT.

In its sample, this clonotype was seen many times. The V and J genes are TRBV24-1 and TRBJ2-7; 8 bases fit TRBD1. Germline-derived CDR1 and CDR2 are KGHDR and SFDVKD. The CDR3 is 19 residues long. Trimming removed 5 bases from V and 3 bases from J; junction bases left unmatched: 20. The CDR3 region has the DNA TGTGCCACCAGTGTTAAGGACAGGGTCGGCCTGGGTCTTAACTACGAGCAGTACGTC. Its translation: CATSVKDRVGLGLNYEQYV.

CDR3 protein: CASSVDLGSEGAFF. In nucleotides, the CDR3 is TGTGCCAGCAGCGTAGATTTGGGCAGCGAGGGGGCTTTCTTT. The V and J genes are TRBV9 and TRBJ1-1; a weak D match, TRBD1 (5 bases). This CDR3 is built from 14 residues. V lost 0 bases, J lost 11 bases, and 17 bases lay in between. Germline lookup yields CDR1 SGDLS and CDR2 YYNGEE.

In its sample, this clonotype was seen many times. This chain links TRBV5-5 with TRBJ2-1; D possibly corresponds to TRBD1 (5 bases). CDR1 is SGHKS and CDR2 is YYEKEE in the germline V gene (reference sequence). V lost 1 base and J 3 bases, leaving 14 bases between the germline ends. This CDR3 spans 16 amino acids. CDR3 nucleotides: TGTGCCAGCAGCTTGACAACCAGAACAGGCTACAATGAGCAGTTCTTC. Its protein is CASSLTTRTGYNEQFF.

This chain connects TRBV7-2 to TRBJ2-1; 13 bases match TRBD2. J gave up 10 bases and V 1 base, and 4 bases lay outside the gene matches. The length of the CDR3 is 15 residues. CDR1 is SGHTA and CDR2 is FQGNSA in the germline V gene. As DNA, the CDR3 is TGTGCCAGCAGCTTAGGACTAGCGGGAGGCCAAGAGCAGTTCTTC. This sequence encodes CASSLGLAGGQEQFF.

V is TRBV7-6 and J is TRBJ2-1, with D tentatively TRBD2 (5 bases). Germline V gene lookup returns CDR1 SGHVS and CDR2 FNYEAQ. Deletions cut 5 bases from V and 4 bases from J, with 18 bases between. The CDR3 covers 16 residues. The CDR3 protein is CASSPSRAPPYNEQFF. The DNA of the CDR3 is TGTGCCAGCAGCCCCTCGAGGGCTCCCCCGTACAATGAGCAGTTCTTC.